Listed below are T cell receptor beta chains from one sample, sequenced in a study of blood T cell repertoires in COVID-19. Some clones are missing from TCRdb's copy, which holds only in-frame ones; the method was immunoSEQ multiplex PCR. This sample carries around 200,000 clones, around nine tenths of them seen once, and the ten largest clones take roughly 1.6%. The material sequenced was peripheral blood. Receptors were obtained from a man aged 18 to 29 with active or convalescent COVID-19. CDR3s include the opening cysteine and the closing phenylalanine or tryptophan. The order of the fields is J gene, clone size, D gene, V gene, CDR3 DNA, CDR3 protein. The D gene is left open where the match is weak. Not all rows give a size; the values are once, few, many and, for expanded clones, a class.

J: TRBJ1-5; size: NA; D: TRBD1; V: TRBV7-9; DNA: TGTGCCAGCAGTTTTGCACCTGGATACAGGGGCTATAGCAATCAGCCCCAGCATTTT; CDR3: CASSFAPGYRGYSNQPQHF
J: TRBJ1-2; size: few; D: TRBD1; V: TRBV27; DNA: TGTGCCAGCACAACCCGGGACAGGGGCTATGGCTACACCTTC; CDR3: CASTTRDRGYGYTF
J: TRBJ2-3; size: NA; D: TRBD1; V: TRBV5-8; DNA: TGTGCCAGCAGCTTGCAAGGGACAGCCACAGATACGCAGTATTTT; CDR3: CASSLQGTATDTQYF
J: TRBJ2-3; size: few; D: TRBD2; V: TRBV7-2; DNA: TGTGCCAGCAGCTTACTAGCGGCTAGCACAGATACGCAGTATTTT; CDR3: CASSLLAASTDTQYF
J: TRBJ1-1; size: NA; D: TRBD1; V: TRBV9; DNA: TGTGCCAGCAGCCAAACAGGGGGCCTTGAAGCTTTCTTT; CDR3: CASSQTGGLEAFF
J: TRBJ2-3; size: NA; D: TRBD2; V: TRBV5-4; DNA: TGTGCCAGCAGCTTATTCGTGGGGCTCGGGGGGGGCACAGATACGCAGTATTTT; CDR3: CASSLFVGLGGGTDTQYF
J: TRBJ1-1; size: NA; D: TRBD1; V: TRBV5-1; DNA: TGCGCCAGCAGCTTGGTTTGGGGACAGGGTGATGAAGCTTTCTTT; CDR3: CASSLVWGQGDEAFF
J: TRBJ1-1; size: NA; D: NA; V: TRBV12-3/TRBV12-4; DNA: TGTGCCAGCAGTTTTCTCGGGACTGAAGCTTTCTTT; CDR3: CASSFLGTEAFF
J: TRBJ2-1; size: NA; D: NA; V: TRBV11-2; DNA: TGTGCCAGCAGCCAGGGACTCCTGGGGGAGCAGTTCTTC; CDR3: CASSQGLLGEQFF
J: TRBJ2-7; size: NA; D: TRBD1; V: TRBV3-1/TRBV3-2; DNA: TGTGCCAGCAGCCAGGATCCGGGACAGGGTACCTACGAGCAGTACTTC; CDR3: CASSQDPGQGTYEQYF
J: TRBJ2-5; size: NA; D: NA; V: TRBV7-3; DNA: TGTGCCAGCAGCTTCAACGCTCGGGAGACCCAGTACTTC; CDR3: CASSFNARETQYF
J: TRBJ2-7; size: NA; D: NA; V: TRBV30; DNA: TGTGCCTGGACCAGGGTCTCCTACGAGCAGTACTTC; CDR3: CAWTRVSYEQYF
J: TRBJ2-1; size: NA; D: TRBD2; V: TRBV5-8; DNA: TGTGCCAGCAGCGAAACTAGCGAGAGATCCAGTATCTTC; CDR3: CASSETSERSSIF
J: TRBJ2-1; size: NA; D: TRBD1; V: TRBV28; DNA: TGTGCCAGCAGCACCCTTGACAGGGCTCCGGCCAATGAGCAGTTCTTC; CDR3: CASSTLDRAPANEQFF
J: TRBJ1-3; size: NA; D: NA; V: TRBV9; DNA: TGTGCCAGCACCGATACCCCCGGACAGCAAACTGGAAACACCATATATTTT; CDR3: CASTDTPGQQTGNTIYF
J: TRBJ2-7; size: NA; D: NA; V: TRBV27; DNA: TGTGCCAGCAGAACATCAGGGGTACACGAGCAGTACTTC; CDR3: CASRTSGVHEQYF
J: TRBJ1-5; size: NA; D: TRBD1; V: TRBV6-1; DNA: TGTGCCAGCAGTGAAAGTGGGTGGGGACAGTCGAGCAATCAGCCCCAGCATTTT; CDR3: CASSESGWGQSSNQPQHF
J: TRBJ1-2; size: NA; D: NA; V: TRBV19; DNA: TGTGCCAGTAGTTCTTGGGAGGGGAGAAACTATGGCTACACCTTC; CDR3: CASSSWEGRNYGYTF
J: TRBJ2-7; size: NA; D: NA; V: TRBV6-1; DNA: TGTGCCAGCAGTGAAGTGACAGGAGCCTCCTACGAGCAGTACTTC; CDR3: CASSEVTGASYEQYF
J: TRBJ2-3; size: NA; D: TRBD2; V: TRBV10-3; DNA: TGTGCCATCAGTGAGGGACTAGCGGGGATGAGCACAGATACGCAGTATTTT; CDR3: CAISEGLAGMSTDTQYF